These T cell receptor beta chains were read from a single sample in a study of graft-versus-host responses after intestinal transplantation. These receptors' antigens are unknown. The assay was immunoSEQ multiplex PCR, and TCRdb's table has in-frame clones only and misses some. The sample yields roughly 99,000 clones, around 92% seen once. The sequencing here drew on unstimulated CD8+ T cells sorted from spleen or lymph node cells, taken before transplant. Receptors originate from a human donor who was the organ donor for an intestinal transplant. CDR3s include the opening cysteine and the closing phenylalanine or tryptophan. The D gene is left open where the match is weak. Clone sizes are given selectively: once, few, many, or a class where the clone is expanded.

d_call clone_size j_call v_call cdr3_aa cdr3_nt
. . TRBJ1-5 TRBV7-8 CASSLVQGPGQPQHF TGTGCCAGCAGCTTAGTACAGGGCCCGGGTCAGCCCCAGCATTTT
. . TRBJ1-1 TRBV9 CASSVAVNTEAFF TGTGCCAGCAGCGTAGCAGTGAACACTGAAGCTTTCTTT
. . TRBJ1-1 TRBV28 CASEGIDTEAFF TGTGCTTCTGAGGGTATAGACACTGAAGCTTTCTTT
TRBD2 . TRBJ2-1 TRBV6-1 CASSEAPVAGGLDNEQFF TGTGCCAGCAGTGAAGCGCCAGTGGCGGGGGGCCTTGACAATGAGCAGTTCTTC
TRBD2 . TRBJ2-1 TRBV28 CASSLMGGTLAGVSYNEQFF TGTGCCAGCAGTTTAATGGGCGGGACCCTAGCGGGAGTTTCCTACAATGAGCAGTTCTTC
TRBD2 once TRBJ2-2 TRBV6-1 CASSEVIERETGGELFF TGTGCCAGCAGTGAAGTTATCGAGCGGGAGACTGGCGGGGAGCTGTTTTTT
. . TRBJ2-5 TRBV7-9 CASSLADRPETQYF TGTGCCAGCAGCTTAGCGGACAGACCCGAGACCCAGTACTTC
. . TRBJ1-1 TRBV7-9 CASSKTGYTEAFF TGTGCCAGCAGTAAGACGGGGTACACTGAAGCTTTCTTT
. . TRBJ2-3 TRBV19 CASSKGVLVGDTQYF TGTGCCAGTAGTAAGGGGGTATTAGTAGGCGATACGCAGTATTTT
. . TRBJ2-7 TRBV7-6 CASSLNLGYEQYF TGTGCCAGCAGCTTAAATCTAGGCTACGAGCAGTACTTC
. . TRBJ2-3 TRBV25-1 CASSLSTDTQYF TGTGCCAGCAGTCTAAGCACAGATACGCAGTATTTT
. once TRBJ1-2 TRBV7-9 CASSLVGRGANYGYTF TGTGCCAGCAGCTTAGTTGGCAGGGGCGCAAACTATGGCTACACCTTC
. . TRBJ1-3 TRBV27 CASSPAVPGAENTIYF TGTGCCAGCAGTCCGGCGGTCCCTGGGGCGGAAAACACCATATATTTT
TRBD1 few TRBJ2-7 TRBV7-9 CASSFSMDRAYEQYF TGTGCCAGCAGCTTTTCAATGGACAGGGCCTACGAGCAGTACTTC
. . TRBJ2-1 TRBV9 CASAPSGSYNEQFF TGTGCCAGCGCCCCAAGCGGATCTTACAATGAGCAGTTCTTC
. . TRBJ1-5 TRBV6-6 CASSYSGTKPQHF TGTGCCAGCAGTTACTCAGGGACTAAGCCCCAGCATTTT
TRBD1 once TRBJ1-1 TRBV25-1 CASSGEQGRNTEAFF TGTGCCAGCAGTGGAGAACAGGGGAGGAACACTGAAGCTTTCTTT